The clone carrying this TCR beta chain was counted between two and nine times. Its antigen is undetermined. Production of TCR cDNA was by 5'RACE template switching, which also added a universal primer site and UMIs. TCRdb used MiXCR to reprocess the 5' RACE reads, holding one entry per CDR3 protein. The sample shows hundreds of thousands of distinct CDR3 sequences, roughly 12% of them seen only once. This sample is part of a study of T cells after yellow fever vaccination. Regarding the study as a whole: Contaminating bulk clonotypes could be abundant in FACS-sorted repertoires. Although the secondary response was weaker, it peaked faster, at day 5 versus 15. The appearance of a small share of clonotypes in both CD4 and CD8 compartments was observed.

The V gene lost 6 bases and the J gene lost 7 bases, with 13 bases spanning the gap. The CDR3 extends over 13 amino acids. Germline-derived CDR1 and CDR2 are MNHNY and SVGAGI (reference sequence). The sequenced sample was PBMCs, obtained on the day of the first yellow fever vaccination. The TCR originated in a young man who received the YFV17D yellow fever vaccine. V is TRBV6-6 and J is TRBJ1-5; D unresolved. DNA for the CDR3: TGTGCCAGCAGGGGAAGGGAAGAACAGCCCCAGCATTTT. Translated: CASRGREEQPQHF.